The 10 T cell receptor beta chains in this list originate from one sample, sequenced in a study of CD8+CD57+ T cells in acquired aplastic anemia. Notes on the study in general: Lower diversity was found in CD8+CD57+ cells than in total CD4+ and CD8+ pools in patients.

Antigens of these TCRs are unknown. By flow cytometry, patients selected for sequencing had shown an expansion of CD8+CD57+ cells. For CDR3 and TCR beta VDJ profiling, genomic DNA was the template used. TCRdb reanalysed the reads using MiXCR and keeps one entry per CDR3 protein. Among over 15,000 distinct CDR3 sequences listed, 30% to 45% were seen once. Sequencing used CD8+CD57+ T cells sorted from PBMCs. Subset: bead-enriched CD8+CD57+ effector memory T cells from SAA patients. The source is a human donor with aplastic anemia.

V is TRBV6-2 or TRBV6-3 and J is TRBJ1-6; tentative D call: TRBD1 (5 bases). Germline V gives CDR1 MNHEY, CDR2 SVGEGT. V dropped 0 bases and J dropped 1 base, with 16 bases sitting between them. The CDR3 covers 19 residues. The chain's CDR3 is CASSYSTQGELSYNSPLHF. Here the CDR3 DNA reads TGTGCCAGCAGTTACTCGACCCAAGGGGAGCTGTCCTATAATTCACCCCTCCACTTT.

This clonotype was observed a few times. The chain uses TRBV2 and TRBJ1-6; D is undetermined. Germline assignment: CDR1 SNHLY and CDR2 FYNNEI. The CDR3 runs 16 residues. The ends were cut back, 1 base at V and 6 bases at J, with 13 bases in the middle. CDR3: CASSEVRAYSNSPLHF. The CDR3, as DNA: TGTGCCAGCAGTGAAGTGAGGGCGTACTCTAATTCACCCCTCCACTTT.

For this clonotype: The junction departs from germline at one end; a sequencing error may be responsible. This chain links TRBV25-1 with TRBJ1-2; D call uncertain. This CDR3 is 13 amino acids long. From germline, CDR1 is MGHDK and CDR2 SYGVNS. CDR3 protein: CASSEGSGYGYAF. The CDR3 nucleotides are TGTGCCAGCAGTGAGGGTTCCGGCTATGGCTACGCCTTC.

The gene calls are TRBV11-2 and TRBJ2-1; either TRBD1 or TRBD2 may fit D (6 bases each). Germline CDR1 reads SGHAT; CDR2 reads FQNNGV. V lost 5 bases to trimming and J lost 9 bases, with 20 bases between them. The CDR3 length is 15 residues. The CDR3 bases are TGTGCCAGCAGCCACCTAAGGGGGGCCGATTTTGAGCAGTTCTTC. Its translation is CASSHLRGADFEQFF.

Many counts were recorded for this clonotype. The chain recombines TRBV19 with TRBJ1-2, with unresolved D. Trimming stripped 8 bases from V and 8 bases from J, with 12 bases between. Germline CDR1 LNHDA, CDR2 SQIVND (reference sequence). This CDR3 spans 11 amino acids. The chain's CDR3 is CASGWVWGYTF. The CDR3 nucleotides are TGTGCCAGTGGATGGGTCTGGGGCTACACCTTC.

The chain carries TRBV4-2 and TRBJ1-6, with 9 bases aligning to TRBD1. Trimming took 4 bases from V and 2 from J; bases not matched to a gene: 3. The CDR3 loop spans 16 amino acids. Per the germline V gene, CDR1 is LGHNA and CDR2 is YNFKEQ. The CDR3 sequence is CASSRDRETYNSPLHF. CDR3 in DNA: TGTGCCAGCAGCCGGGACAGGGAAACCTATAATTCACCCCTCCACTTT.

The chain couples TRBV9 to TRBJ2-1; unclear D gene. The CDR3 totals 12 residues. Trimming took 7 bases from V and 10 from J, leaving 15 bases between them. CDR1 is SGDLS and CDR2 is YYNGEE in the germline V gene. CDR3 sequence (DNA): TGTGCCAGCGGATCCGCCCACGGGGAGCAGTTCTTC. Translation gives CASGSAHGEQFF.

The CDR3 loop is CASSSRGRGNGYTF. The CDR3 bases are TGTGCCAGCAGCTCCAGGGGGCGCGGGAATGGCTACACCTTC. V is TRBV12-3 or TRBV12-4 and J is TRBJ1-2, with 8 bases that match TRBD1. Trimming took 6 bases from V and 6 from J; bases not matched to a gene: 9. The CDR3 is 14 amino acids.

V usage is TRBV12-3 or TRBV12-4 and J usage is TRBJ1-1; TRBD1 might be the D (5 bases). V lost 7 bases and J 5 bases, leaving 20 bases between the germline ends. CDR3 length: 15 amino acids. CDR3 loop: CASTTLSRRGTEAFF. The CDR3 DNA reads TGTGCCAGCACCACATTGTCCCGACGGGGGACTGAAGCTTTCTTT.

This clonotype was found many times. V and J are TRBV27 and TRBJ2-7, with D hard to call. V was shortened by 3 bases and J by 5 bases, with 14 bases between the two germline ends. Per germline, CDR1 MNHEY and CDR2 SMNVEV (reference sequence). The CDR3 covers 14 residues. Written as DNA, the CDR3 is TGTGCCAGCAGTTTCGGAACCGGCCCCCACGAGCAGTACTTC. Protein product: CASSFGTGPHEQYF.